These 18 T cell receptor beta chains were all obtained from the same sample, sequenced in a study of T cells in Graves' hyperthyroidism and ophthalmopathy. TCR beta CDR3 region amplification was performed from RNA transcripts. HTBI primers were used for first-round RT-PCR of the TCR CDR3. TCRdb fed the multiplex PCR reads into MiXCR, producing one record per CDR3 protein. The profile shows some 400,000 distinct CDR3 sequences, 13% of them singletons. Source material: blood. These receptors all come from a man aged 25 to 40 with Graves' hyperthyroidism that later progressed to Graves' ophthalmopathy.

The sample holds a few counts of this clonotype. V gene TRBV28 combines with J gene TRBJ2-4; maybe TRBD2 (6 bases). Between the trimmed V and J ends, which lost 7 bases and 10 bases, there was a span of 17 bases. The CDR3 is made up of 13 amino acids. Germline assignment: CDR1 MDHEN and CDR2 SYDVKM. CDR3 residues: CASKSPGRGIQYF. The DNA for the CDR3 is TGTGCCAGCAAATCCCCAGGGCGGGGAATTCAGTACTTC. Complete variable domain (other parts from reference TRBV28 and TRBJ2-4): DVKVTQSSRYLVKRTGEKVFLECVQDMDHENMFWYRQDPGLGLRLIYFSYDVKMKEKGDIPEGYSVSREKKERFSLILESASTNQTSMYLCASKSPGRGIQYFGAGTRLSVL.

This clonotype was seen only a few times. The chain couples TRBV3-1 to TRBJ2-5; D is unclear. V was pared by 1 base and J by 5 bases, with 11 bases between. The CDR3 contains 14 residues. Germline CDR1 reads LGHDT; CDR2 reads YNNKEL (reference sequence). CDR3 sequence reads: CASSQAADPETQYF. CDR3 coding DNA: TGTGCCAGCAGCCAAGCCGCAGATCCGGAGACCCAGTACTTC.

This clonotype appeared a few times. The CDR3 protein is CRGVSGANVLTF. CDR3 bases: TGCAGGGGGGTCTCTGGGGCCAACGTCCTGACTTTC. This sequence joins TRBV20-1 and TRBJ2-6, with D possibly being TRBD1 or TRBD2 (5 bases each). This CDR3 has 12 amino acids. Germline loops: CDR1 DFQATT, CDR2 SNEGSKA (reference sequence).

This clonotype was found many times. The chain recombines TRBV18 with TRBJ2-4; D gene uncertain. There are 13 residues in the CDR3. Trimming cost V 2 bases and J 8 bases, with 10 bases left between them. The germline V gene has CDR1 KGHSH and CDR2 LQKENI. The CDR3 reads CASSPTRTHIQYF. The CDR3 DNA is TGTGCCAGCTCACCAACCAGAACCCACATTCAGTACTTC.

This clonotype showed up just a few times. V usage is TRBV19 and J usage is TRBJ2-2; 9 bases line up with TRBD1. Trimming at V came to 8 bases and at J to 4 bases, leaving 5 bases not matched to a gene. From germline, CDR1 is LNHDA and CDR2 SQIVND (reference sequence). CDR3 length: 14 residues. The CDR3 protein is CASGDRVFTGELFF. The DNA of the CDR3 is TGTGCCAGTGGGGACAGGGTATTCACCGGGGAGCTGTTTTTT.

In this sample, this clonotype turned up many times. This sequence joins TRBV6-1 and TRBJ2-7, with D tentatively TRBD1 (5 bases). The CDR3 loop spans 19 amino acids. The ends were cut back, 5 bases at V and 5 bases at J, with 31 bases in the middle. Germline V gene sequence: CDR1 MNHNS, CDR2 SASEGT. CDR3 in amino acids: CASSPSGFGLQGKMDEQYF. CDR3 DNA: TGTGCCAGCAGTCCTTCGGGCTTTGGCCTGCAGGGTAAGATGGACGAGCAGTACTTC.

This clonotype has just a few counts. CDR3 in DNA: TGTGCCTGGGTTACCGGGACAGGGCGCTATGGCTACACCTTC. It codes for CAWVTGTGRYGYTF. The rearrangement uses TRBV30 and TRBJ1-2, with 9 bases matching TRBD1. Germline CDR1 reads GTSNPN; CDR2 reads SVGIG (reference sequence). V dropped 5 bases and J dropped 4; count of bases not matched to a gene: 8. There are 14 residues in the CDR3.

This clonotype was counted ten times or more. This rearrangement joins TRBV30 to TRBJ1-4; no definite D call. The germline V gene encodes CDR1 GTSNPN and CDR2 SVGIG (reference sequence). The CDR3 is 11 amino acids. The V end was cut by 0 bases, the J end by 7 bases, with 3 bases between. The CDR3 here is CAWSVGEKLFF. As DNA, the CDR3 is TGTGCCTGGAGTGTAGGTGAAAAACTGTTTTTT.

About this clonotype itself: This may come from a read error, since a much larger clone is one base off. The chain uses TRBV7-9 and TRBJ1-5; D might be TRBD1 (5 bases). This CDR3 is built from 16 residues. Trimming left V 5 bases short and J 5 bases short, with 19 bases between. Germline V CDR1 and CDR2: SEHNR, FQNEAQ (reference sequence). The CDR3 here is CASSASEPGLDQPQHF. DNA of the CDR3: TGTGCCAGCAGCGCCTCGGAACCGGGGCTCGATCAGCCCCAGCATTTT.

This clonotype occurred many times. This sequence joins TRBV7-8 and TRBJ2-1; tentatively, D is TRBD2 (6 bases). V dropped 2 bases and J dropped 9 bases, with 17 bases sitting between them. This CDR3 region has 15 residues. CDR1 SGHVS and CDR2 FQNEAQ come from the germline V gene. CDR3 sequence (DNA): TGTGCCAGCAGCTTATGGGTGACTAGTAAGGTTGAGCAGTTCTTC. Protein: CASSLWVTSKVEQFF.

This clonotype was counted only a few times. J is TRBJ2-2 and V is TRBV3-1, with a weak D call TRBD2 (6 bases). The germline V gene has CDR1 LGHDT and CDR2 YNNKEL (reference sequence). Trimming stripped 1 base from V and 13 bases from J, with 10 bases between. CDR3 size: 12 residues. The CDR3 DNA reads TGTGCCAGCAGCCAAGTACCGGAGGGGCTGTTTTTT. Translating it yields CASSQVPEGLFF.

The chain combines TRBV29-1 with TRBJ2-4; no reliable D call. This CDR3 is 13 amino acids long. V lost 1 base and J 8 bases, leaving 12 bases between the germline ends. CDR1 and CDR2 (germline): SQVTM, ANQGSEA. The CDR3 nucleotides read TGCAGCGTTGAAGGGCCCTCGCGTGACATTCAGTACTTC. As protein: CSVEGPSRDIQYF.

This clonotype was picked up many times. The rearrangement joins TRBV12-3 or TRBV12-4 to TRBJ2-3, with a weak D call TRBD1 (7 bases). This CDR3 has 15 residues. Trimming stripped 3 bases from V and 2 bases from J, with 12 bases between. The CDR3 DNA reads as TGTGCCAGCAGTTTGCGGGGACAGAACACAGATACGCAGTATTTT. Protein sequence: CASSLRGQNTDTQYF.

This clonotype was counted ten times or more. The junction departs from germline at one end; a sequencing error may be responsible. V is TRBV5-1 and J is TRBJ1-1; no clear D. CDR1 is SGHRS and CDR2 is YFSETQ in the germline V gene. CDR3 size: 13 residues. CDR3 nucleotides: TGTGCCAGCAGCCTCGCAGGGAACACTGAAGCTTTCTTT. It is translated as CASSLAGNTEAFF.

This sequence joins TRBV3-1 and TRBJ1-4; weak D call: TRBD1 (5 bases). CDR1 is LGHDT and CDR2 is YNNKEL in the germline V gene (reference sequence). Trimming shortened V by 2 bases and J by 3 bases, and 16 bases separated the two germline ends. CDR3 size: 17 residues. CDR3 bases: TGTGCCAGCAGCCAAATCAAAACAGGTGTGGCTAATGAAAAACTGTTTTTT. Amino acid sequence: CASSQIKTGVANEKLFF.

Only a few counts were recorded for this clonotype. The V and J genes are TRBV20-1 and TRBJ2-5; D not resolved. Germline V gene sequence: CDR1 DFQATT, CDR2 SNEGSKA (reference sequence). CDR3 size: 12 residues. Trimming shortened V by 6 bases and J by 5 bases, and 13 bases separated the two germline ends. CDR3 protein: CSARMSQETQYF. The CDR3 nucleotides read TGCAGTGCGAGGATGTCCCAGGAGACCCAGTACTTC.

This sequence joins TRBV9 and TRBJ1-1, with D perhaps matching TRBD1 (6 bases). Trimming stripped 4 bases from V and 9 bases from J, with 22 bases between. CDR1 SGDLS and CDR2 YYNGEE come from the germline V gene. The CDR3 runs 15 residues. The CDR3 coding sequence is TGTGCCAGCAGCACAACCCCCACCTACAGGGACCAAGCTTTCTTT. Its protein product is CASSTTPTYRDQAFF.

This chain joins TRBV20-1 and TRBJ2-7; D remains ambiguous. The germline V gene encodes CDR1 DFQATT and CDR2 SNEGSKA (reference sequence). CDR3 size: 16 residues. The ends were cut back, 0 bases at V and 4 bases at J, with 19 bases in the middle. CDR3 in amino acids: CSARDRRHDPSYEQYF. CDR3 DNA sequence: TGCAGTGCTAGAGATCGCCGACATGACCCCTCTTACGAGCAGTACTTC.